This is a list of T cell receptor beta chains from one sample in a study of T cells in Graves' hyperthyroidism and ophthalmopathy. In TCRdb, the multiplex PCR reads were re-called with MiXCR into one record per CDR3 protein. Among hundreds of thousands of distinct CDR3 sequences, about 14% were seen once, and the ten largest hold approximately 23%. Sequencing was performed on blood. The receptors come from a woman under 40 with Graves' hyperthyroidism. Each CDR3 is given with its conserved first and last residue. The D gene is left open where the match is weak. Clone size is stated in some rows and not others, as once, few, many or a class when expanded.

V gene	D gene	clone size	J gene	CDR3 protein	CDR3 DNA
TRBV7-9	NA	many	TRBJ2-1	CASSSRLEEDEQFF	TGTGCCAGCAGCTCCCGACTAGAAGAAGATGAGCAGTTCTTC
TRBV12-3/TRBV12-4	TRBD2	many	TRBJ2-1	CASSTLGLAEMNEQFF	TGTGCCAGCAGTACTCTCGGACTAGCGGAGATGAATGAGCAGTTCTTC
TRBV11-2	NA	many	TRBJ2-7	CASRRPWGRTYEQYF	TGTGCCAGCAGACGCCCCTGGGGGCGGACCTACGAGCAGTACTTC
TRBV6-5	TRBD1	many	TRBJ2-1	CASSYSPGQGAWGEQFF	TGTGCCAGCAGTTACTCGCCGGGACAGGGGGCGTGGGGGGAGCAGTTCTTC
TRBV7-9	TRBD2	NA	TRBJ2-5	CASSDPLAGVRETQYF	TGTGCCAGCAGCGATCCCCTAGCGGGAGTCCGGGAGACCCAGTACTTC
TRBV6-2/TRBV6-3	NA	few	TRBJ2-6	CASSYVQTPFSGANVLTF	TGTGCCAGCAGTTATGTACAGACCCCCTTCTCTGGGGCCAACGTCCTGACTTTC
TRBV28	NA	many	TRBJ1-2	CASSYGYTF	TGTGCCAGCAGTTATGGCTACACCTTC
TRBV12-3/TRBV12-4	NA	few	TRBJ1-6	CASSLGTLEVSSPLHF	TGTGCCAGCAGTTTGGGCACCTTAGAAGTTTCTTCACCCCTCCACTTT
TRBV6-1	NA	many	TRBJ1-1	CASTEHRVTEAFF	TGTGCCAGCACCGAACACAGGGTCACTGAAGCTTTCTTT
TRBV27	TRBD1	few	TRBJ1-5	CASSQGALPNQPQHF	TGTGCCAGCAGTCAGGGGGCGCTCCCAAATCAGCCCCAGCATTTT
TRBV2	TRBD1	many	TRBJ1-2	CASSEIRGQGRGYTF	TGTGCCAGCAGTGAGATAAGGGGACAGGGACGAGGCTACACCTTC
TRBV11-1	NA	many	TRBJ1-1	CASSWGNTEAFF	TGTGCCAGCAGCTGGGGGAACACTGAAGCTTTCTTT
TRBV20-1	NA	many	TRBJ2-5	CSASDGGFQETQYF	TGCAGTGCTTCGGACGGGGGTTTCCAAGAGACCCAGTACTTC
TRBV29-1	TRBD1	once	TRBJ2-7	CSAETGGATYEQYF	TGCAGCGCTGAAACAGGGGGCGCCACCTACGAGCAGTACTTC
TRBV7-2	NA	many	TRBJ1-6	CASSLGEKQPWNSPLHF	TGTGCCAGCAGCTTAGGGGAGAAACAGCCCTGGAATTCACCCCTCCACTTT
TRBV11-2	NA	many	TRBJ2-7	CASSRNSVLGSTYEQYF	TGTGCCAGCAGTCGGAACAGTGTTTTGGGCTCGACCTACGAGCAGTACTTC
TRBV11-2	TRBD2	many	TRBJ2-1	CASSLSGSAYNEQFF	TGTGCCAGCAGCCTGAGCGGGAGTGCCTACAATGAGCAGTTCTTC
TRBV6-6	TRBD2	NA	TRBJ2-7	CASSYSIMASGRSYEQYF	TGTGCCAGCAGTTACTCGATAATGGCTAGCGGCCGGTCCTACGAGCAGTACTTC
TRBV19	NA	NA	TRBJ1-1	CASSMNGGNTEAFF	TGTGCCAGTAGTATGAATGGGGGGAACACTGAAGCTTTCTTT
TRBV28	NA	many	TRBJ2-5	CASTSPGHLNQETQYF	TGTGCCAGCACCTCGCCGGGACACTTGAACCAAGAGACCCAGTACTTC